This TCR beta chain is drawn from a study of tumor-infiltrating lymphocytes in oesophageal squamous cell carcinoma. A note on this clonotype: The junction shows a germline mismatch at one end, possibly a read error.

The CDR3 is made up of 16 amino acids. The germline gives CDR1 SGHTA, CDR2 FQGNSA. Using its own MiXCR run on the PCR reads, TCRdb lists one record per CDR3 protein. The sample lists more than 9,500 distinct CDR3 sequences; roughly half were seen once. The chain carries TRBV7-2 and TRBJ2-4, with TRBD2 matching over 7 bases. Sequenced sample: esophageal tumor tissue. This clonotype was sampled from a male donor with esophageal squamous cell carcinoma. CDR3 sequence: CASRLVEGGNTGELYF. The CDR3 DNA reads as TGTGCCAGCAGATTAGTCGAGGGAGGGAACACCGGGGAGCTGTACTTC.